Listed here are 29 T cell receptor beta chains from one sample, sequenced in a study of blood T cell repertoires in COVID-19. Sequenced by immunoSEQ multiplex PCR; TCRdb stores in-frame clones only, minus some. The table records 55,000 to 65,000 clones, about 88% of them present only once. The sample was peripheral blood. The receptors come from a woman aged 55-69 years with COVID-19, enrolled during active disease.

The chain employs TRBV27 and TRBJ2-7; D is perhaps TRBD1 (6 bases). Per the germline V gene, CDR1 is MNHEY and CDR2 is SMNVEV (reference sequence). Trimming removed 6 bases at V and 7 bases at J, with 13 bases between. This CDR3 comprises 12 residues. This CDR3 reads CASSPGQGEQYF. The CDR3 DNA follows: TGTGCCAGCAGCCCGGGCCAGGGGGAGCAGTACTTC.

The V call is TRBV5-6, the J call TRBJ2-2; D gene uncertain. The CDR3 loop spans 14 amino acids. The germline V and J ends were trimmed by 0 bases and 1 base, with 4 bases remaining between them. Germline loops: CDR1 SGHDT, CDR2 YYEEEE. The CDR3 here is CASSLVGNTGELFF. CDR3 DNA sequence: TGTGCCAGCAGCTTGGTCGGGAACACCGGGGAGCTGTTTTTT.

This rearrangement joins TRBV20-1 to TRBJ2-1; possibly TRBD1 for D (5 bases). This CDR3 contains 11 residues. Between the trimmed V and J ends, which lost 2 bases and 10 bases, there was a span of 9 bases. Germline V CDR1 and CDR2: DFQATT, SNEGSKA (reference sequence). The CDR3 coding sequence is TGCAGTGCTAGATCCCGACAGGAGCAGTTCTTC. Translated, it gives CSARSRQEQFF.

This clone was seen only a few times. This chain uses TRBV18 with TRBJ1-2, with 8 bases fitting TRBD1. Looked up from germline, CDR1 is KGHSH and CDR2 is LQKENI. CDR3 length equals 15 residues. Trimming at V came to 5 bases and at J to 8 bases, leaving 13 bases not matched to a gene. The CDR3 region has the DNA TGTGCCAGCTCATCACAGGGGGTATATACGCTCGGCTACACCTTC. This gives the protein CASSSQGVYTLGYTF.

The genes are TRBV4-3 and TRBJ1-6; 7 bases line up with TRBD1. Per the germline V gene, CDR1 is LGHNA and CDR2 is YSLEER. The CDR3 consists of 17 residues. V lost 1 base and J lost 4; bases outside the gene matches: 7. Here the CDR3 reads CASSQASGGRYNSPLHF. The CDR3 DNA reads TGCGCCAGCAGCCAAGCCTCAGGGGGTCGGTATAATTCACCCCTCCACTTT.

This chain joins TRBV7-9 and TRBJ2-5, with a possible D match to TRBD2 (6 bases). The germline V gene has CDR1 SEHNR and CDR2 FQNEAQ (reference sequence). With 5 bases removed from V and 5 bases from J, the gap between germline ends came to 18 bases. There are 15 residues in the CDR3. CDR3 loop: CASSTNGGRRETQYF. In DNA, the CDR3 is TGTGCCAGCAGCACTAATGGGGGGAGACGGGAGACCCAGTACTTC.

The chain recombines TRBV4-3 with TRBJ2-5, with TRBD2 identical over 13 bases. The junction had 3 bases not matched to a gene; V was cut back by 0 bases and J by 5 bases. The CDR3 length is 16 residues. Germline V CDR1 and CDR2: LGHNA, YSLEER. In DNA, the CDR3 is TGCGCCAGCAGCCAAGATTGGACTAGCGGGAGTGAGACCCAGTACTTC. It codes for CASSQDWTSGSETQYF.

The CDR3 bases are TGTGCCAGCAGCTCCCGACTAGCGGGTGCCTCCTACAATGAGCAGTTCTTC. Encoded protein: CASSSRLAGASYNEQFF. The chain has TRBV7-8 and TRBJ2-1; 10 bases are shared with TRBD2. The CDR3 sequence is 17 residues long. The V gene's germline CDR1 is SGHVS and CDR2 FQNEAQ. Unmatched junction bases numbered 6, after V lost 4 bases and J lost 0 bases.

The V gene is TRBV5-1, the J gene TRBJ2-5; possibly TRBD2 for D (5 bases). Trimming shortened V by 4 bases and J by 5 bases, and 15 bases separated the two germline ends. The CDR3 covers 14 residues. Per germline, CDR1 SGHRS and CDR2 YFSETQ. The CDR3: CASSPGNPGETQYF. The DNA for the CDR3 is TGCGCCAGCAGCCCCGGGAACCCGGGGGAGACCCAGTACTTC.

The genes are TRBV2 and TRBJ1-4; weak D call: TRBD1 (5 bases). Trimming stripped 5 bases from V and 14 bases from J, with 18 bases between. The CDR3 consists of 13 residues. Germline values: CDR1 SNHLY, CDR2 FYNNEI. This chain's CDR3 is CASSLPGRGYLFF. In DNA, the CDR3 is TGTGCCAGCAGTCTCCCCGGCCGGGGGTACCTGTTTTTT.

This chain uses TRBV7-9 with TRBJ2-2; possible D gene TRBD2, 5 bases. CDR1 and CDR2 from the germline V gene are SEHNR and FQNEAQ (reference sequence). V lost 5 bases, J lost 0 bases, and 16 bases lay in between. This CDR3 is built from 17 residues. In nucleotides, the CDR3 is TGTGCCAGCAGCCGCCGGACGGGGAGCGCGAACACCGGGGAGCTGTTTTTT. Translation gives CASSRRTGSANTGELFF.

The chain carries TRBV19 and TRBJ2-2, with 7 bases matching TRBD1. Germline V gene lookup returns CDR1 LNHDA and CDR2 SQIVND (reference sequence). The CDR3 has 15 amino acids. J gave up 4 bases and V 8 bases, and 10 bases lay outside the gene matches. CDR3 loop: CASGPGQRGTGELFF. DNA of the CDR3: TGTGCCAGTGGACCGGGACAGAGGGGCACCGGGGAGCTGTTTTTT.

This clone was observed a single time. CDR3 region: CASSPQGYAGHTQYF. The CDR3 bases are TGTGCCAGCAGTCCCCAGGGGTATGCAGGGCATACGCAGTATTTT. The V gene is TRBV6-2 or TRBV6-3, the J gene TRBJ2-3; maybe TRBD1 (6 bases). V shed 5 bases and J shed 7 bases, with 19 bases lying between them. This CDR3 region has 15 residues. Germline-derived CDR1 and CDR2 are MNHEY and SVGEGT.

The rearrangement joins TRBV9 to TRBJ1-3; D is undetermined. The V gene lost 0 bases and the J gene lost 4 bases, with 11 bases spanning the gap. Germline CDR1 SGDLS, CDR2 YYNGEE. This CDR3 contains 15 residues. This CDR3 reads CASSVDLENGNTIYF. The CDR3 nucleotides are TGTGCCAGCAGCGTAGATTTGGAGAACGGAAACACCATATATTTT.

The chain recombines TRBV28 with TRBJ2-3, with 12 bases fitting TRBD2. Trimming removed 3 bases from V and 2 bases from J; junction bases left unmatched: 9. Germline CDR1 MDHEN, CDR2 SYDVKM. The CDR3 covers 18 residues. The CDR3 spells CASSLPGLAGFTTDTQYF. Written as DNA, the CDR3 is TGTGCCAGCAGTTTGCCGGGACTAGCGGGCTTTACCACAGATACGCAGTATTTT.

CDR3 sequence reads: CASRPPGYNEQFF. CDR3 nucleotide sequence: TGTGCCAGCAGACCCCCGGGGTACAATGAGCAGTTCTTC. The V gene is TRBV7-9, the J gene TRBJ2-1; perhaps TRBD2 as D (5 bases). The germline V gene encodes CDR1 SEHNR and CDR2 FQNEAQ (reference sequence). V lost 6 bases to trimming and J lost 4 bases, with 10 bases between them. The CDR3 sequence is 13 residues long.

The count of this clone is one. Here the CDR3 reads CASSTTGGNQPQHF. The DNA of the CDR3 is TGTGCCAGTAGTACCACAGGGGGCAATCAGCCCCAGCATTTT. This chain joins TRBV19 and TRBJ1-5; 7 positions agree with TRBD1. The germline CDR1 and CDR2 sequences are LNHDA and SQIVND (reference sequence). With 4 bases clipped from V and 2 bases from J, the junction kept 2 bases outside the gene matches. This CDR3 region has 14 residues.

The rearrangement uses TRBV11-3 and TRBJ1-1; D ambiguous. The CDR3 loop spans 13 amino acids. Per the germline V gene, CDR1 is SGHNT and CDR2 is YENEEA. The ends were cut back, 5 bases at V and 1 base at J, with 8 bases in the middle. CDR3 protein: CASSPFQNTEAFF. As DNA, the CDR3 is TGTGCCAGCAGCCCATTCCAGAACACTGAAGCTTTCTTT.

CDR3 in amino acids: CASSHGTGRKSYTF. The CDR3 nucleotides are TGTGCCAGCAGCCATGGGACAGGGAGAAAGAGCTACACCTTC. The chain links TRBV7-9 to TRBJ1-2; 9 positions match TRBD1. This CDR3 spans 14 amino acids. CDR1 is SEHNR, CDR2 FQNEAQ, per germline (reference sequence). With 5 bases clipped from V and 9 bases from J, the junction kept 10 bases outside the gene matches.

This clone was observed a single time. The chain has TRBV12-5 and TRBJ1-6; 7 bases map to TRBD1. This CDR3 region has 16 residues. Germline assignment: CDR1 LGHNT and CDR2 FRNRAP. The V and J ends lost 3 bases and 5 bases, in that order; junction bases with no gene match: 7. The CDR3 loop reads CASGLLRQGHNSPLHF. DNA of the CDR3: TGTGCTAGTGGTTTATTAAGACAGGGCCATAATTCACCCCTCCACTTT.

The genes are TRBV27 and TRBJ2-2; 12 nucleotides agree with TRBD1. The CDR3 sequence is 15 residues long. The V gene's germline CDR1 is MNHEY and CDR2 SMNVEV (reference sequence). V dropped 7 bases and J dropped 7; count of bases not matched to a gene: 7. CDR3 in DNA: TGTGCCAGCAACTCCGGGACAGGGGGCCTCGGGGAGCTGTTTTTT. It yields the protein CASNSGTGGLGELFF.

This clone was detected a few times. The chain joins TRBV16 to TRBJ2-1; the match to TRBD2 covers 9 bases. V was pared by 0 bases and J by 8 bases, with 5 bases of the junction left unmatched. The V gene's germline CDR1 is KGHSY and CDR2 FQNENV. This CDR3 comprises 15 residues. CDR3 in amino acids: CASSQSPREGHEQFF. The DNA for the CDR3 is TGTGCCAGCAGCCAATCGCCGCGGGAGGGTCATGAGCAGTTCTTC.

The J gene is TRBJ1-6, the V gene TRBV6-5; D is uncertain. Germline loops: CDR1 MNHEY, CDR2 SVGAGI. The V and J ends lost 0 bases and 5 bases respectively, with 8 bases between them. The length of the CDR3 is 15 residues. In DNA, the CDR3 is TGTGCCAGCAGTTACTCATCAGTTAATAATTCACCCCTCCACTTT. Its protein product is CASSYSSVNNSPLHF.

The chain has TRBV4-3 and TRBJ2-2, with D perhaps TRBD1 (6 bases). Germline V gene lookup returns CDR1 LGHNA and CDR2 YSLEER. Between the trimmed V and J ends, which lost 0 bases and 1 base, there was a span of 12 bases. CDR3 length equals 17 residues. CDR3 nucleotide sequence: TGCGCCAGCAGCCAAGATCTTGGGGGCTGGAACACCGGGGAGCTGTTTTTT. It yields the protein CASSQDLGGWNTGELFF.

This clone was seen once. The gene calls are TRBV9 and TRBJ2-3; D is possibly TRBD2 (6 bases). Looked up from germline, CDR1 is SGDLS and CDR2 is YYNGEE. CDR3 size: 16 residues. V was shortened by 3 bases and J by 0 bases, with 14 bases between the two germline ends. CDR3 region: CASSAQAGHSTDTQYF. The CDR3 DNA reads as TGTGCCAGCAGCGCCCAAGCGGGCCACAGCACAGATACGCAGTATTTT.

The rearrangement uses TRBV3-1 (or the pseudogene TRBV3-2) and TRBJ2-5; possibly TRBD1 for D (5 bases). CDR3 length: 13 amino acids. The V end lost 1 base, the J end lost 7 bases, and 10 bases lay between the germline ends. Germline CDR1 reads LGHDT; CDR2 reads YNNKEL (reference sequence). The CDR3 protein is CASSQGGTGTQYF. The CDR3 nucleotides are TGTGCCAGCAGCCAAGGCGGAACAGGGACCCAGTACTTC.

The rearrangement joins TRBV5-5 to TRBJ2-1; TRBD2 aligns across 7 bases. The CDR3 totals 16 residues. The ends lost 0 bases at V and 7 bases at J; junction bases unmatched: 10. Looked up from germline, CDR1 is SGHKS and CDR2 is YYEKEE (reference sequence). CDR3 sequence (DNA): TGTGCCAGCAGCTTGGTATCAGGACTAGGTGAAAATGAGCAGTTCTTC. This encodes CASSLVSGLGENEQFF.

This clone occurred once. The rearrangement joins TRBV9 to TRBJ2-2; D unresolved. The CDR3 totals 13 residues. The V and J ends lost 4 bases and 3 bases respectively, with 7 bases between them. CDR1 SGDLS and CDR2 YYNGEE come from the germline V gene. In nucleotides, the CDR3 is TGTGCCAGCAGCCCAACTTACACCGGGGAGCTGTTTTTT. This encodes CASSPTYTGELFF.

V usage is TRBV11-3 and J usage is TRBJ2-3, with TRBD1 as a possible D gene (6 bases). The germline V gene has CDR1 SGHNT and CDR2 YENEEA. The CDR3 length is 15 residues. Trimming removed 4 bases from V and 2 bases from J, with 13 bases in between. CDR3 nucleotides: TGTGCCAGCAGCTACAGACAGGAACCCACAGATACGCAGTATTTT. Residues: CASSYRQEPTDTQYF.